What follows are 15 T cell receptor beta chains derived from one specimen sequenced in a study of blood T cell repertoires in COVID-19. The method was immunoSEQ multiplex PCR; TCRdb's version includes in-frame clones alone and lacks a portion of them. This sample has fewer than 75,000 clones, with around nine tenths found just once. The sequenced material came from peripheral blood. These receptor sequences come from a man between 65 and 85 years old with acute or convalescent COVID-19.

This clone showed up just once. The CDR3 region is CASSFNRPTSGANVLTF. CDR3 nucleotides: TGTGCCAGCAGCTTTAACAGGCCTACTTCTGGGGCCAACGTCCTGACTTTC. The gene calls are TRBV7-9 and TRBJ2-6, with D perhaps matching TRBD1 (5 bases). In germline, CDR1 is SEHNR, CDR2 FQNEAQ (reference sequence). Trimming removed 3 bases from V and 1 base from J, with 13 bases in between. The CDR3 runs 17 residues.

The rearrangement links TRBV19 to TRBJ1-1, with 7 bases lining up with TRBD1. The CDR3 covers 15 residues. V lost 10 bases, J lost 1 base, and 12 bases stayed unmatched. Germline-derived CDR1 and CDR2 are LNHDA and SQIVND (reference sequence). The CDR3 nucleotides are TGTGCCATCAAAATCGCCGGGACAGCGAACACTGAAGCTTTCTTT. It is translated as CAIKIAGTANTEAFF.

The rearrangement links TRBV7-2 to TRBJ2-5; 7 nucleotides align to TRBD1. The V and J ends lost 5 bases and 2 bases, in that order; junction bases with no gene match: 2. Germline CDR1 and CDR2: SGHTA and FQGNSA. There are 13 residues in the CDR3. CDR3 sequence: CASSTDRQETQYF. DNA for the CDR3: TGTGCCAGCAGCACGGACAGGCAAGAGACCCAGTACTTC.

The chain employs TRBV20-1 and TRBJ1-6, with a tentative D call TRBD1 (6 bases). Germline CDR1 and CDR2: DFQATT and SNEGSKA (reference sequence). This CDR3 comprises 16 residues. The V gene lost 3 bases and the J gene lost 1 base, with 13 bases spanning the gap. The CDR3 region is CSASKGVRSYNSPLHF. In DNA, the CDR3 is TGCAGTGCTAGTAAGGGGGTCAGGTCCTATAATTCACCCCTCCACTTT.

The sample holds a few counts of this clone. The rearrangement uses TRBV19 and TRBJ1-3; D gene unclear. The CDR3 has 14 amino acids. The germline CDR1 and CDR2 sequences are LNHDA and SQIVND (reference sequence). Trimming shortened V by 5 bases and J by 0 bases, and 8 bases separated the two germline ends. CDR3 in amino acids: CASSVQISGNTIYF. The DNA of the CDR3 is TGTGCCAGTAGTGTCCAGATCTCTGGAAACACCATATATTTT.

The table lists this clone with a count of one. This sequence joins TRBV7-8 and TRBJ1-5; 12 bases are a match to TRBD1. This CDR3 has 17 amino acids. After removal of 3 bases from V and 7 bases from J, the junction contained 10 bases not matched to a gene. CDR1 is SGHVS and CDR2 is FQNEAQ in the germline V gene. The CDR3 region is CASSFRDRGLMGQPQHF. The CDR3 DNA reads as TGTGCCAGCAGCTTCCGGGACAGGGGGCTGATGGGCCAGCCCCAGCATTTT.

J is TRBJ1-5 and V is TRBV18; D is uncertain. The V end lost 4 bases, the J end lost 1 base, and 11 bases lay between the germline ends. Germline values: CDR1 KGHSH, CDR2 LQKENI. The length of the CDR3 is 15 residues. In DNA, the CDR3 is TGTGCCAGCTCACTAACGGGTGGGAGCAATCAGCCCCAGCATTTT. It codes for CASSLTGGSNQPQHF.

This clone was detected only once. The rearrangement joins TRBV12-3 or TRBV12-4 to TRBJ2-7, with TRBD1 identical over 7 bases. V gave up 6 bases and J gave up 7 bases; unmatched junction bases: 6. CDR3 length: 12 residues. The CDR3 region has the DNA TGTGCCAGCAGCCCGACAGGGATTGAGCAGTACTTC. Its translation is CASSPTGIEQYF.

The chain is built from TRBV30 and TRBJ1-5; D uncertain. V was cut by 1 base and J by 3 bases, with 7 bases left in between. This CDR3 is built from 13 residues. Germline V gives CDR1 GTSNPN, CDR2 SVGIG (reference sequence). CDR3 sequence (DNA): TGTGCCTGGAGTGAAGCCTTCAATCAGCCCCAGCATTTT. Translating gives CAWSEAFNQPQHF.

The chain links TRBV28 to TRBJ2-5, with a weak D call TRBD1 (5 bases). This CDR3 has 14 residues. Trimming pared 6 bases from V and 3 bases from J, leaving 14 bases between. The germline CDR1 and CDR2 sequences are MDHEN and SYDVKM. CDR3 protein: CASRSGRGKETQYF. DNA of the CDR3: TGTGCCAGCAGGTCCGGTAGGGGAAAAGAGACCCAGTACTTC.

The rearrangement joins TRBV27 to TRBJ1-2, with 10 bases identical to TRBD1. The CDR3 totals 15 residues. Germline CDR1 and CDR2: MNHEY and SMNVEV (reference sequence). V gave up 6 bases and J gave up 4 bases; unmatched junction bases: 8. As DNA, the CDR3 is TGTGCCAGCAGGACCCGACAGGGGGCGGCCTATGGCTACACCTTC. Translated, it gives CASRTRQGAAYGYTF.

The chain combines TRBV4-3 with TRBJ2-1, with D unresolved. V shed 0 bases and J shed 10 bases, with 10 bases lying between them. From germline, CDR1 is LGHNA and CDR2 YSLEER. The CDR3 length is 13 residues. Here the CDR3 reads CASSQEWAREQFF. The CDR3 DNA follows: TGCGCCAGCAGCCAAGAGTGGGCCCGGGAGCAGTTCTTC.

This chain connects TRBV2 to TRBJ1-5; a possible D gene is TRBD1 (6 bases). The CDR3 has 14 residues. Trimming shortened V by 8 bases and J by 7 bases, and 18 bases separated the two germline ends. Germline V gene data show CDR1 as SNHLY and CDR2 as FYNNEI. For the CDR3, the DNA is TGTGCCAGCCGGGACACAAACGGTCGGCAGCCCCAGCATTTT. This codes for CASRDTNGRQPQHF.

In DNA, the CDR3 is TGTGCCAGCAGCCAAGAGAGACAGAATTCACCCCTCCACTTT. As protein: CASSQERQNSPLHF. This chain uses TRBV14 with TRBJ1-6, with D possibly being TRBD1 (5 bases). CDR1 and CDR2 (germline): SGHDN, FVKESK. The CDR3 runs to 14 residues. V gave up 0 bases and J gave up 7 bases, with 7 bases separating them. Looking up the rest from reference TRBV14 and TRBJ1-6 gives the full variable domain: EAGVTQFPSHSVIEKGQTVTLRCDPISGHDNLYWYRRVMGKEIKFLLHFVKESKQDESGMPNNRFLAERTGGTYSTLKVQPAELEDSGVYFCASSQERQNSPLHFGNGTRLTVT.

The chain uses TRBV11-1 and TRBJ2-4, with 11 nucleotides matching TRBD1. There are 15 residues in the CDR3. CDR1 and CDR2 from the germline V gene are SGHAT and FQDESV (reference sequence). After removal of 6 bases from V and 3 bases from J, the junction contained 4 bases not matched to a gene. CDR3 region: CASRRTGGGKNIQYF. CDR3 coding DNA: TGTGCCAGCAGGCGGACAGGGGGCGGCAAAAACATTCAGTACTTC. Filled out from reference TRBV11-1 and TRBJ2-4, the complete variable domain reads EAEVAQSPRYKITEKSQAVAFWCDPISGHATLYWYRQILGQGPELLVQFQDESVVDDSQLPKDRFSAERLKGVDSTLKIQPAELGDSAMYLCASRRTGGGKNIQYFGAGTRLSVL.